This record covers a single TCR beta chain. The target antigen is unknown. Relative to the germline gene, one junction end is altered; a read error may explain this. This sample was taken from a study of T cells after yellow fever vaccination. Whole-study results and caveats: Relatively few clonotypes were ones that appeared in both CD4 and CD8 compartments.

CDR3 length equals 14 residues. Germline-derived CDR1 and CDR2 are DFQATT and SNEGSKA (reference sequence). TCRdb processed the 5' RACE reads anew with MiXCR; each CDR3 protein has one entry. Among about 360,000 distinct CDR3 sequences listed, 6.2% were seen once. Sequenced material: PBMCs, taken 5 days after the yellow fever booster vaccination. This clonotype originated in a man under 40 who received the YFV17D yellow fever vaccine. V gene TRBV20-1 combines with J gene TRBJ2-1, with D maybe TRBD2 (6 bases). This CDR3 reads CNASRESSYNEQFF. For the CDR3, the DNA is TGCAATGCTAGCCGGGAGAGCTCCTACAATGAGCAGTTCTTC.